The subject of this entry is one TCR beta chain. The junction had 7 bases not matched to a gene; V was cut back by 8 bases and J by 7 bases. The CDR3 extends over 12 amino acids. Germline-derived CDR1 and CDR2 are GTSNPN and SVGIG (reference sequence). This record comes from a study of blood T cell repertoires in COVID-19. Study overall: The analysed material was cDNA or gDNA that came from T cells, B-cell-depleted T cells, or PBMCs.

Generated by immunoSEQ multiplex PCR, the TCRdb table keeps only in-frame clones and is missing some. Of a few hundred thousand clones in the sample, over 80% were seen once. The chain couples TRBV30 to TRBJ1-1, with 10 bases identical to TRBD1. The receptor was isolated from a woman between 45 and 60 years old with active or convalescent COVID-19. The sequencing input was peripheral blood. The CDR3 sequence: CAGQGGRGEAFF. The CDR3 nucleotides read TGTGCCGGACAGGGGGGGAGAGGTGAAGCTTTCTTT.